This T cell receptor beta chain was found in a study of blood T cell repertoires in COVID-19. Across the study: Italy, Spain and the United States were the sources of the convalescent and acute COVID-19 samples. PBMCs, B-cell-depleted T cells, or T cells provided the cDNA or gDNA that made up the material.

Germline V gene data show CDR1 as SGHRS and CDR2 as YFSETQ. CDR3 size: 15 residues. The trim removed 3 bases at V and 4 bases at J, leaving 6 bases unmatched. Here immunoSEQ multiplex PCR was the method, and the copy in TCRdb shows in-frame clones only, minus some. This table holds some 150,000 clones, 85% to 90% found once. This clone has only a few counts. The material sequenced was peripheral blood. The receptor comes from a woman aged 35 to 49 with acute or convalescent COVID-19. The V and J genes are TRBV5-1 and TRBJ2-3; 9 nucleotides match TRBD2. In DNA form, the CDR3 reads TGCGCCAGCAGCTCCCGAGCGGGGGGTGCAGATACGCAGTATTTT. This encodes CASSSRAGGADTQYF.